This entry features one TCR beta chain sequence. The Seattle patients joined while their infection was active and were tracked longitudinally afterward. This specimen belongs to a study of blood T cell repertoires in COVID-19. The CDR3 extends over 14 amino acids. V lost 0 bases to trimming and J lost 6 bases; unmatched junction nucleotides: 3. CDR1 SGHNT and CDR2 YYREEE come from the germline V gene (reference sequence). Libraries were prepared by immunoSEQ multiplex PCR; TCRdb keeps only in-frame clonotypes and omits some of them. This table holds 85,000 to 130,000 clones, over 60% found once. The TCR was taken from a man older than 75 with COVID-19, enrolled during active disease. The sequencing sample was made of peripheral blood. The gene calls are TRBV5-4 and TRBJ1-2; 9 nucleotides agree with TRBD1. CDR3 sequence: CASSLGGTGHGYTF. In DNA form, the CDR3 reads TGTGCCAGCAGCTTGGGAGGGACAGGGCATGGCTACACCTTC.